This T cell receptor beta chain stems from a study of cytomegalovirus exposure and HLA in healthy donors. Findings and caveats of the study: Reportedly, fewer N-insertions than the approximately 690-donor mean appeared in an Asian-associated ancestry cluster in a later analysis. In a later analysis, specific HLA alleles were associated with some 16,000 TCR beta sequences at a 0.05 false discovery rate. TRBV6-2, TRBV6-3 and some other V segments were excluded as indistinguishable.

This clone was seen a handful of times. What it binds is not known. Trimming cost V 2 bases and J 7 bases; bases outside gene matches: 5. This CDR3 is 15 amino acids long. Germline assignment: CDR1 MNHEY and CDR2 SVGAGI. Vbeta (60) and Jbeta (13) primers were used in the PCR. Original handling: There were 70 million to 95 million unique TCR beta chains by a later count, and about 11 million of them were shared. Sequencing used immunoSEQ multiplex PCR; TCRdb keeps in-frame clones, though not all of them. That table furnishes V, J and clone size, whereas the DNA furnished D and trimming. The table lists hundreds of thousands of clones, around 80% of them singletons, with less than 4.5% in the top ten.

This TCR derives from a male donor in good health and CMV-seronegative. Sequenced sample: PBMCs. The J gene is TRBJ2-7, the V gene TRBV6-5; 13 bases are shared with TRBD2. The DNA of the CDR3 is TGTGCCAGCAGTTACGATAAACTAGCGGGAGGGGAGCAGTACTTC. Its protein is CASSYDKLAGGEQYF.